This T cell receptor (beta chain) derives from a study of CD8 T cells in ankylosing spondylitis. MiXCR, run by TCRdb on the 5' RACE reads, gives a single entry per CDR3 protein. The repertoire holds a few hundred thousand distinct CDR3 sequences, with 18% as singletons. CDR1 is SQVTM, CDR2 ANQGSEA, per germline. Deletions cut 2 bases from V and 3 bases from J, with 17 bases between. The CDR3 spans 16 residues. This clonotype was recorded a few times. This receptor was obtained from a male donor with ankylosing spondylitis or in good health (not recorded which). The sequenced material came from blood, either unsorted or a sorted T cell fraction (not recorded which). This chain uses TRBV29-1 with TRBJ2-1; D might be TRBD2 (5 bases). CDR3 loop: CSVESLGRDLYNEQFF. The CDR3 nucleotides read TGCAGCGTTGAATCTCTTGGGAGAGACCTCTACAATGAGCAGTTCTTC.